A selection of T cell receptor beta chains follows, all from one sample in a study of immune evolution from preneoplasia to lung adenocarcinoma. Using immunoSEQ multiplex PCR, the repertoire was profiled, and TCRdb retains in-frame clones only, with some absent. The table lists around 6,500 clones, 81% of them singletons. Sequenced input: FFPE invasive lung adenocarcinoma tissue. The receptors come from a person aged 45-60 years with lung adenocarcinoma. Each CDR3 is given without its conserved first and last residue.

ASQLLHGELF | 10 | TRBJ2-2 | TRBV28
ASREQGIAGGYT | 12 | TRBJ1-2 | TRBV27
ASRRDTNSGNTIY | 13 | TRBJ1-3 | TRBV19
ASTRGSGRINRSHNEQF | 17 | TRBJ2-1 | TRBV28
ASSPGVGNQPQH | 12 | TRBJ1-5 | TRBV18
ASRVTSGASYEQC | 13 | TRBJ2-7 | TRBV5-8
ASSPMVGNQPQH | 12 | TRBJ1-5 | TRBV7-2
ASVQGQGFYTGELF | 14 | TRBJ2-2 | TRBV7-9
ASRSPGAGGDTGELF | 15 | TRBJ2-2 | TRBV19
ASRDGQGGYGYT | 12 | TRBJ1-2 | TRBV19
ASSSGGTAANYGYT | 14 | TRBJ1-2 | TRBV5-4
ASKDRGRYEQY | 11 | TRBJ2-7 | TRBV27
ASRLGGAGEKLF | 12 | TRBJ1-4 | TRBV28
ASGPHLYEQY | 10 | TRBJ2-7 | TRBV11-1
AYGRENTEAF | 10 | TRBJ1-1 | TRBV10-3
ASSPGGVSVVGEY | 13 | TRBJ2-5 | TRBV5-1
ASSTGTINQPQH | 12 | TRBJ1-5 | TRBV18
ARSLARGLRDTIY | 13 | TRBJ1-3 | TRBV5-3
ASRETGEGSYGYT | 13 | TRBJ1-2 | TRBV28
SVVGQGGLNIQY | 12 | TRBJ2-4 | TRBV29-1
ASSLGPAGGIREQF | 14 | TRBJ2-1 | TRBV7-8
ASGDTQY | 7 | TRBJ2-3 | TRBV9
AWSGQGMTNIQY | 12 | TRBJ2-4 | TRBV30
ASRRTGGYEQY | 11 | TRBJ2-7 | TRBV19
ASKPTSGIGIYNEQF | 15 | TRBJ2-1 | TRBV27